This T cell receptor (beta chain) was captured in a study of cytomegalovirus exposure and HLA in healthy donors. Study-wide points: The classifier was said to identify cytomegalovirus status with high specificity and sensitivity. A later analysis showed TCR association rates differing by HLA locus, peaking at DRB1 and lowest at HLA-C.

Remarks on this clone: Antigen: not known.

The PCR employed 60 Vbeta primers together with 13 Jbeta primers. Only in-frame clones appear in the TCRdb table, and some are missing; sequencing was by immunoSEQ multiplex PCR. Here the sample spans under 200,000 clones, approximately 82% being singletons. V lost 3 bases and J 1 base, leaving 3 bases between the germline ends. This CDR3 spans 12 amino acids. The receptor comes from a woman younger than 30 in good health and CMV-seronegative. Sample: PBMCs. The chain recombines TRBV23-1 with TRBJ1-2; D not resolved. TRBV23-1 is classed as an ORF, of uncertain function. The CDR3 bases are TGCGCCAGCAGTCATATTAACTATGGCTACACCTTC. It is translated as CASSHINYGYTF.